Below are 3 T cell receptor beta chains sequenced from a single sample in a study of T cells of healthy individuals. Each CDR3 protein is one row after TCRdb ran MiXCR on the 5' RACE reads. The table shows about 96,000 distinct CDR3 sequences, with around 17% occurring only once. These receptors were obtained from a human donor in good health.

The chain carries TRBV12-3 or TRBV12-4 and TRBJ2-3, with 7 bases that match TRBD2. Trimming removed 5 bases from V and 7 bases from J; junction bases left unmatched: 9. The CDR3 runs to 14 residues. CDR3 bases: TGTGCCAGCAGTCCCGGGACTAATAGTCATACGCAGTATTTT. Encoded protein: CASSPGTNSHTQYF.

This chain's CDR3 is CASSPIDRGRTEAFF. DNA of the CDR3: TGTGCCAGCAGTCCGATTGACAGGGGAAGAACTGAAGCTTTCTTT. The chain joins TRBV28 to TRBJ1-1; 8 nucleotides line up with TRBD1. The trim removed 5 bases at V and 5 bases at J, leaving 10 bases unmatched. The CDR3 spans 15 residues. Germline V gene data show CDR1 as MDHEN and CDR2 as SYDVKM.

The sample holds a few counts of this clonotype. The V gene is TRBV7-9, the J gene TRBJ2-5; 9 bases line up with TRBD2. Germline V gene lookup returns CDR1 SEHNR and CDR2 FQNEAQ (reference sequence). The CDR3 totals 16 residues. V dropped 5 bases and J dropped 2; count of bases not matched to a gene: 9. This CDR3 is CASSPIAGAIQETQYF. The CDR3 coding sequence is TGTGCCAGCAGCCCGATAGCGGGGGCGATACAAGAGACCCAGTACTTC.